The 2 T cell receptor beta chains presented below share a single source sample, sequenced in a study of T cells in Graves' hyperthyroidism and ophthalmopathy. Template material for amplifying TCR beta CDR3 regions consisted of RNA transcripts. The HTBI primer set was used in a first-round RT-PCR of the TCR CDR3. From the multiplex PCR reads, TCRdb called clonotypes with MiXCR, one entry per CDR3 protein. The sample consists of some 180,000 distinct CDR3 sequences, 17% of them appearing once. Sequences were obtained from blood. These receptors were obtained from a woman in her forties or fifties with Graves' hyperthyroidism.

The table lists this clonotype with a few counts. The chain uses TRBV5-1 and TRBJ2-7, with D perhaps matching TRBD2 (5 bases). The CDR3 totals 18 residues. CDR1 and CDR2 (germline): SGHRS, YFSETQ. V was pared by 4 bases and J by 3 bases, with 26 bases between. The CDR3 protein is CASSPRGLMATSGYEQYF. In nucleotides, the CDR3 is TGCGCCAGCAGCCCAAGAGGACTTATGGCCACTTCTGGCTACGAGCAGTACTTC.

This clonotype was seen a few times. A much larger clonotype is one base distant, so this may be a read error. The chain combines TRBV5-6 with TRBJ1-5; D call uncertain. Germline CDR1 is SGHDT and CDR2 is YYEEEE. Trimming removed 3 bases at V and 7 bases at J, with 11 bases between. CDR3 length: 13 residues. This chain's CDR3 is CASSSMGDQPQHF. The CDR3 coding sequence is TGTGCCAGCAGCTCGATGGGCGACCAGCCCCAGCATTTT.